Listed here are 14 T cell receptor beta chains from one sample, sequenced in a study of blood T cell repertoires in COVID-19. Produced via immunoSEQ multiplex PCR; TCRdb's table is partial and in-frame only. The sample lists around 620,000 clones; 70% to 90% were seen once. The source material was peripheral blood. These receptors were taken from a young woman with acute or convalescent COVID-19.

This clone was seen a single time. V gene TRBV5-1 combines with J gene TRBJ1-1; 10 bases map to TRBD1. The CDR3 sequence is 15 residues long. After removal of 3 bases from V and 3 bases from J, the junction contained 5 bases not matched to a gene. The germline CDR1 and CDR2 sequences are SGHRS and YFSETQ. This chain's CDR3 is CASSWGGTGDTEAFF. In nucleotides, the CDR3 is TGCGCCAGCAGCTGGGGCGGGACAGGGGACACTGAAGCTTTCTTT.

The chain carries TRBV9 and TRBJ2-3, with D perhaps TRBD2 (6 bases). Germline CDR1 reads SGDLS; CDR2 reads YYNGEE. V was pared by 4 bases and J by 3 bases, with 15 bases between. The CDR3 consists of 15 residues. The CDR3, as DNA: TGTGCCAGCAGCCCCACGGGGGTAGGTACAGATACGCAGTATTTT. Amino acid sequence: CASSPTGVGTDTQYF.

CDR3 amino acids: CASSPAIRAGYTF. The CDR3 nucleotides are TGCGCCAGCAGCCCAGCGATAAGAGCTGGCTACACCTTC. V gene TRBV4-1 combines with J gene TRBJ1-2; D not certain. Between the trimmed V and J ends, which lost 4 bases and 7 bases, there was a span of 13 bases. Looked up from germline, CDR1 is MGHRA and CDR2 is YSYEKL. The CDR3 has 13 residues.

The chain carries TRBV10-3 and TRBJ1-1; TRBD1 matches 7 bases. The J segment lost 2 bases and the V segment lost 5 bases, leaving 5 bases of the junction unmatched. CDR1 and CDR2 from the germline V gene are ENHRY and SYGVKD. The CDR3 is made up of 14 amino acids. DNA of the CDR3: TGTGCCATCAGTATGACAGGGTTTAACACTGAAGCTTTCTTT. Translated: CAISMTGFNTEAFF.

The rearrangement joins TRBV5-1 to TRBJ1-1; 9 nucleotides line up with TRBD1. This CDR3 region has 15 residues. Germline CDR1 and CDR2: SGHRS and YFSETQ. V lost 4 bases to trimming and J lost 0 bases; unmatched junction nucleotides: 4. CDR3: CASSARQGVNTEAFF. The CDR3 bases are TGCGCCAGCAGCGCAAGACAGGGGGTGAACACTGAAGCTTTCTTT.

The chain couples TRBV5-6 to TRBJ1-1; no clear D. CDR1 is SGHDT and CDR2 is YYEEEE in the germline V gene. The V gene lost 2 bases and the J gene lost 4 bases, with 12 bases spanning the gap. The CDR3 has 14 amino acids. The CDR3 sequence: CASSFPGMGTEAFF. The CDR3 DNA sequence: TGTGCCAGCAGCTTTCCCGGGATGGGCACTGAAGCTTTCTTT.

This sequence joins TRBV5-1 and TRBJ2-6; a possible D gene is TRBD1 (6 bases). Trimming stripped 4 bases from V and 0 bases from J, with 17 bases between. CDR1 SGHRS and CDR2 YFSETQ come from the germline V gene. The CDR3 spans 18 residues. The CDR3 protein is CASSVGGAGSSGANVLTF. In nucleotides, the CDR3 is TGCGCCAGCAGCGTAGGGGGAGCCGGTTCCTCTGGGGCCAACGTCCTGACTTTC.

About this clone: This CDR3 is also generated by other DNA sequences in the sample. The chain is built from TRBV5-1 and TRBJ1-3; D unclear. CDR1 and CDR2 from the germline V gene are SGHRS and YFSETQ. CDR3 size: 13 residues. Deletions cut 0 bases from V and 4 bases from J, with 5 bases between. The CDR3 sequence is CASSLGQGNTIYF. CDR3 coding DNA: TGCGCCAGCAGCTTGGGGCAGGGAAACACCATATATTTT.

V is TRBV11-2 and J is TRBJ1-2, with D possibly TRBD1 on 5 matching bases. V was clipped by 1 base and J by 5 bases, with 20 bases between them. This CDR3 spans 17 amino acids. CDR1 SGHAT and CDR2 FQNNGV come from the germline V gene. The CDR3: CASSLASHFDSGYGYTF. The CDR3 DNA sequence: TGTGCCAGCAGCTTAGCTTCCCACTTCGACAGCGGGTATGGCTACACCTTC.

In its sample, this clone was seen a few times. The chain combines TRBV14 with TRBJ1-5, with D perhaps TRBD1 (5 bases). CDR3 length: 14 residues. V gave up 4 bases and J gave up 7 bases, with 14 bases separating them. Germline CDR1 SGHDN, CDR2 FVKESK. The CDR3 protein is CASSPQGGVQPQHF. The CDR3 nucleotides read TGTGCCAGCAGCCCCCAGGGAGGGGTACAGCCCCAGCATTTT. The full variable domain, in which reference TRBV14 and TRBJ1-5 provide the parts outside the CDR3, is EAGVTQFPSHSVIEKGQTVTLRCDPISGHDNLYWYRRVMGKEIKFLLHFVKESKQDESGMPNNRFLAERTGGTYSTLKVQPAELEDSGVYFCASSPQGGVQPQHFGDGTRLSIL.

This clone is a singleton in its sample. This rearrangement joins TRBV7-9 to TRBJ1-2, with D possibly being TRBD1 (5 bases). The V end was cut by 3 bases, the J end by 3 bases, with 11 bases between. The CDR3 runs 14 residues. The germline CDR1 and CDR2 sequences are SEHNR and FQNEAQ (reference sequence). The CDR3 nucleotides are TGTGCCAGCAGCTTCATCGGGGGAGACTATGGCTACACCTTC. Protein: CASSFIGGDYGYTF.

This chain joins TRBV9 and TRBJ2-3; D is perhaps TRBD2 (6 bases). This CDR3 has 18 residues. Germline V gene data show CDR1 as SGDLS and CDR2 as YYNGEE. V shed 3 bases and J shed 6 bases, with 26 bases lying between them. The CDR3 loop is CASSEALSASVLGDTQYF. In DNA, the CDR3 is TGTGCCAGCAGCGAAGCCCTCTCGGCTAGCGTCCTGGGTGATACGCAGTATTTT.

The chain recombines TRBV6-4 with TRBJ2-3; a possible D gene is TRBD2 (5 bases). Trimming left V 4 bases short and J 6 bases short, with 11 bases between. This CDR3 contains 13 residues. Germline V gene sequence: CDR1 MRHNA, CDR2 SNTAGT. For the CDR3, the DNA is TGTGCCAGCAGTGTGCGCTCGGGGGATACGCAGTATTTT. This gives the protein CASSVRSGDTQYF.

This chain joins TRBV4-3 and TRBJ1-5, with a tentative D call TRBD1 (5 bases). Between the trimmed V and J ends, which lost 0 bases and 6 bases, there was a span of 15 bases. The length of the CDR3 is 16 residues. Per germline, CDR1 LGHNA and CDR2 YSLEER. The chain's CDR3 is CASSQDPLSGPQPQHF. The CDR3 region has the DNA TGCGCCAGCAGCCAAGATCCATTGTCAGGGCCTCAGCCCCAGCATTTT.